The clone carrying this T cell receptor beta chain was observed a handful of times. This sample stems from a study of blood T cells in healthy people across ages. With 3 bases clipped from V and 5 bases from J, the junction kept 10 bases outside the gene matches. Per germline, CDR1 MNHEY and CDR2 SVGEGT. The CDR3 contains 17 residues. Then a second PCR, running about 6 to 11 cycles, was carried out with a sample-barcoded 5' primer and a J-beta primer mix. Each cDNA molecule received a tag from a template-switch adaptor that had 12 random nucleotides. Via MiXCR, TCRdb re-called the 5' RACE reads, giving one row per CDR3 protein. This table has some 880,000 distinct CDR3 sequences, roughly 35% appearing once.

Sequenced input: blood. This TCR derives from a man aged 18-30 years in good health. The chain has TRBV6-2 or TRBV6-3 and TRBJ2-1, with TRBD2 matching over 10 bases. The CDR3 loop is CASSYPAGGPQNNEQFF. CDR3 sequence (DNA): TGTGCCAGCAGTTATCCAGCGGGGGGGCCTCAGAACAATGAGCAGTTCTTC.